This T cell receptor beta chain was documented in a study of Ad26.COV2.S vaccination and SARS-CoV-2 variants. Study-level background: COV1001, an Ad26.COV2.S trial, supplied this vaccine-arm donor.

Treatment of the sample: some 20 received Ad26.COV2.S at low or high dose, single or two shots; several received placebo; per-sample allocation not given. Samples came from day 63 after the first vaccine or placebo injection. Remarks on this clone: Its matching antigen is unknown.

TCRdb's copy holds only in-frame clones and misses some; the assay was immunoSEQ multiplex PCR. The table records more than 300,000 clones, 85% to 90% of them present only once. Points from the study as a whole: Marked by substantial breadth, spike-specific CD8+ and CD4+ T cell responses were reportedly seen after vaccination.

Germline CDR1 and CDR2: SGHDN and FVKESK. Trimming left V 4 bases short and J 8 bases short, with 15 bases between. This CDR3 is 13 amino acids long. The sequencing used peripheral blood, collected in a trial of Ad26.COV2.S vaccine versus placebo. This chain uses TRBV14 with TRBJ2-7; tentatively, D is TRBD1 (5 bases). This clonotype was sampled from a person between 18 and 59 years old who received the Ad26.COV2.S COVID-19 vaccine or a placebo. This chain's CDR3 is CASSPVSQGKQYF. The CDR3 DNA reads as TGTGCCAGCAGCCCCGTTTCCCAGGGTAAGCAGTACTTC. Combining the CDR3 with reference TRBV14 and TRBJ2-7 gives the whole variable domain EAGVTQFPSHSVIEKGQTVTLRCDPISGHDNLYWYRRVMGKEIKFLLHFVKESKQDESGMPNNRFLAERTGGTYSTLKVQPAELEDSGVYFCASSPVSQGKQYFGPGTRLTVT.